This T cell receptor (beta chain) is drawn from a study of blood T cell repertoires in COVID-19. In the study overall: From the United States, Italy and Spain came samples of acute and convalescent COVID-19. T cells, B-cell-depleted T cells, or PBMCs provided the cDNA or gDNA that served as material.

Authors' processing steps: The assay estimated nucleated cells by amplifying reference gene primers. Here immunoSEQ multiplex PCR was the method, and the copy in TCRdb shows in-frame clones only, minus some. Clone size and V and J calls were adopted from that table, with D and trimming inferred from the DNA. The sample yields roughly 100,000 clones, over 80% seen once. This clone was detected only once. Trimming at V came to 4 bases and at J to 0 bases, leaving 11 bases not matched to a gene. The length of the CDR3 is 19 residues. Germline V gene data show CDR1 as SGHRS and CDR2 as YFSETQ. V gene TRBV5-1 combines with J gene TRBJ2-6; 9 bases align to TRBD1. The receptor was isolated from a man aged 50-60 years with acute or convalescent COVID-19. The sample was peripheral blood. CDR3 loop: CASSPRGDRVLSGANVLTF. In nucleotides, the CDR3 is TGCGCCAGCAGCCCCCGGGGGGACAGGGTCCTCTCTGGGGCCAACGTCCTGACTTTC.